This entry describes one TCR beta chain. As yet, its antigen is unknown. The sample belongs to a study of cytomegalovirus exposure and HLA in healthy donors. Unrecorded immune exposures were likely, despite nominal health at sampling. The PCR ran on 60 Vbeta and 13 Jbeta primers. Using immunoSEQ multiplex PCR, the repertoire was profiled, and TCRdb retains in-frame clones only, with some absent. In the table there are 150,000 or so clones, approximately 80% of which are singletons. The CDR3 has 14 residues. The germline gives CDR1 MDHEN, CDR2 SYDVKM. J was trimmed by 8 bases and V by 7 bases; bases with no gene match: 13. Study-level points and caveats: The study reported that TCR beta sequences accurately predicted HLA-A and HLA-B alleles in most subjects.

The specimen sequenced was PBMCs. This TCR was recovered from a woman aged 35 to 49 in good health and CMV-seronegative. This chain connects TRBV28 to TRBJ1-2, with 7 bases lining up with TRBD1. CDR3 coding DNA: TGTGCCAGCATTCAATCAACAGGGGTCTTCGGCTACACCTTC. This sequence encodes CASIQSTGVFGYTF.